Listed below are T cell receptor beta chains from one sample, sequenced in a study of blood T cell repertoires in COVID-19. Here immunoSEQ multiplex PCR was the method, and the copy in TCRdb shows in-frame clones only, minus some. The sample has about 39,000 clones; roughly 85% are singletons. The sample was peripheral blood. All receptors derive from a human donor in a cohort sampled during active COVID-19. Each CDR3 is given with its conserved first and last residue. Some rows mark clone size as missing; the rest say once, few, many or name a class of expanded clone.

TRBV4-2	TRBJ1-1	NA	CASSPPGQEDEGNTEAFF
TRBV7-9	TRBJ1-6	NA	CASSLPRGTLHF
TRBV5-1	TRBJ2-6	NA	CASSSTGSGANVLTF
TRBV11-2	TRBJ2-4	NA	CASSEEGKNIQYF
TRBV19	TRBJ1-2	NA	CASSIGQGEYGYTF
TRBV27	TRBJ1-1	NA	CASSFMVGGTEAFF
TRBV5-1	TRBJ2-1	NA	CASSSGREVTNEQFF
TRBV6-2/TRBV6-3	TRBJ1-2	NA	CASSLTVDRGYGYTF
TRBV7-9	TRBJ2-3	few	CASSMRTGVSTQYF
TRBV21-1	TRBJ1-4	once	CASSKISRGPRVATNEKLFF
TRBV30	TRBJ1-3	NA	CAWHAGSGNTIYF
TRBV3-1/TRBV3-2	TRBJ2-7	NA	CASSQVSRGLPQQYF
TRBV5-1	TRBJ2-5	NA	CASSSGLAGLQETQYF
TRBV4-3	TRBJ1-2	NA	CASSQDLVLGTGVDYGYTF
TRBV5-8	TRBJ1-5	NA	CASSFGRGNSNQPQHF
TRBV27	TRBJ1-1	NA	CASSFSSGSNTEAFF
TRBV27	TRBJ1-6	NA	CASRTGQGAGNSPLHF
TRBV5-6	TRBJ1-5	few	CASSLFRLHSDQPQHF
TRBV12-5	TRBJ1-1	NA	CASGSRFITEAFF
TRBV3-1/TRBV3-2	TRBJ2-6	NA	CASSPGLYNSGANVLTF
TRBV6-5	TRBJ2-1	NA	CASSYIGLADEQFF
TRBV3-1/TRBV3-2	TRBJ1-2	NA	CASSPGGYGYTF
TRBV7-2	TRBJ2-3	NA	CASSLLAGRDTQYF
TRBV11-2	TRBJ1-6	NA	CASSLAGNSPLHF
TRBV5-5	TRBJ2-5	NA	CASSSGGGETQYF
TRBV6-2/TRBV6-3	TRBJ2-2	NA	CASSAGTDIGELFF
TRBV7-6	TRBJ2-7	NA	CASSLSQAGPTYEQYF
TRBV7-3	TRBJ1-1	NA	CASSSTGVVTEAFF
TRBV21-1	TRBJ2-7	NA	CASNRAGGYEQYF
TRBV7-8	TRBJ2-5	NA	CASSLTLWEIQETQYF
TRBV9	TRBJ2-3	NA	CASSVEPNFDTDTQYF
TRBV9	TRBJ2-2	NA	CASSSGVNTGELFF
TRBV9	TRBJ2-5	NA	CASSWTSGFQETQYF
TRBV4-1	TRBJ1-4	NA	CASSQKEATNEKLFF
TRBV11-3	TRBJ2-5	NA	CASSPGLQETQYF
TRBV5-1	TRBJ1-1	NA	CASSLQQGNTEAFF
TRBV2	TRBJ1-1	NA	CASGQGLNTEAFF
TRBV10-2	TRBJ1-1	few	CASKDRMNTEAFF
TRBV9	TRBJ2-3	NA	CASSVAGREGLADTQYF
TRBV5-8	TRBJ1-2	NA	CASSIQTGLLNYGYTF
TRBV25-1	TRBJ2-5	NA	CASSEGGEETQYF
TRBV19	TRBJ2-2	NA	CASSLNTGELFF
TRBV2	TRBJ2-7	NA	CASSGGQGLSYEQYF
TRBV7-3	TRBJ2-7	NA	CASSLIPNRVLYEQYF
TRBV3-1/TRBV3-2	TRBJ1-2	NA	CASSQEQFYGYTF
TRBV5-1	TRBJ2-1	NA	CASSPGVGTGGEQFF
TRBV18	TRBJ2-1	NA	CASSPGEAYNEQFF
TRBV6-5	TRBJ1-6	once	CASSLGQGFGSPLHF
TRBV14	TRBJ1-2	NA	CASRPNSNNYGYTF
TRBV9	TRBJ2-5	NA	CASSVATGPQETQYF
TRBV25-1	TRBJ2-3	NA	CASSESRGARTDTQYF
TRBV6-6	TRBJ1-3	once	CASSYDTGGNTIYF
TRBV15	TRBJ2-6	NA	CATSGQGRFSGANVLTF
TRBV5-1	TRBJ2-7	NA	CASSLAPDSHYEQYF
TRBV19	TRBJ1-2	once	CASSIVVNYGYTF
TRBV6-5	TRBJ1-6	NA	CASTRDVDSPLHF
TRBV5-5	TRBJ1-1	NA	CASSLGQANTEAFF